This T cell receptor beta chain was captured in a study of cytomegalovirus exposure and HLA in healthy donors. Background on the study: Out of 150 million to 200 million T cells, an earlier analysis found some 120 million unique TCR beta sequences in total. Study results and caveats: The study labeled 170 or so TCR beta chains cytomegalovirus-associated.

CDR3 length equals 13 residues. The ends were cut back, 4 bases at V and 2 bases at J, with 9 bases in the middle. Germline assignment: CDR1 SGHNT and CDR2 YYREEE (reference sequence). Comment on this clone: Its antigen is undetermined.

The PCR was carried out with 60 Vbeta primers and 13 Jbeta primers. Sequencing used immunoSEQ multiplex PCR; TCRdb keeps in-frame clones, though not all of them. The sample records roughly 200,000 clones, over 70% being singletons. This chain links TRBV5-4 with TRBJ1-2; the D is unclear. This TCR was recovered from a man between 35 and 55 years old in good health and CMV-seropositive. The sequenced sample consisted of PBMCs. The CDR3, as DNA: TGTGCCAGCAGCCTAGACCGAAACTATGGCTACACCTTC. Protein: CASSLDRNYGYTF.